This T cell receptor (beta chain) originates from a study of identical twins. General study results and limits: Insertions were fewer in abundant cord blood beta clonotypes, whereas memory repertoires showed none of this pattern.

Unique molecular identifiers were present on cDNA, and template switching added a universal primer site. Via MiXCR, TCRdb re-called the 5' RACE reads, giving one row per CDR3 protein. The sample lists 690,000 or so distinct CDR3 sequences; 8.6% were seen once. This clonotype was observed a handful of times. What it recognizes is unknown. This sample also appeared in a second study, on yellow fever vaccine responses in identical twins.

This clonotype was sampled from a woman aged 18-35 years in good health. The sequencing sample was made of PBMCs.

The CDR3 DNA sequence: TGTGCCAGCAGTGAAGGACAGGCCAAAAACATTCAGTACTTC. Residues: CASSEGQAKNIQYF. The J gene is TRBJ2-4, the V gene TRBV12-3 or TRBV12-4; maybe TRBD1 (6 bases). V lost 5 bases, J lost 1 base, and 9 bases lay in between. This CDR3 has 14 residues.